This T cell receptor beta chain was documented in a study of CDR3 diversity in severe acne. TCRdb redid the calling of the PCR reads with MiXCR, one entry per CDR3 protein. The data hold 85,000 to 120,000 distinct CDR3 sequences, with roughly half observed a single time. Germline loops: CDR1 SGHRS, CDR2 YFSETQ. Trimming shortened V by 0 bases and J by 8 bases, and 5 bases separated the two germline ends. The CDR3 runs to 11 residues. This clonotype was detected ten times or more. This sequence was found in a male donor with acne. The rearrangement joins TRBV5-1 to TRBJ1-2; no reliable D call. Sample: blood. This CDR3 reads CASSLGEGYTF. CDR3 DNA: TGCGCCAGCAGCTTGGGGGAAGGCTACACCTTC.